A single sample is the source of the 7 T cell receptor beta chains below, sequenced in a study of T cell responses to AZD1222 COVID-19 vaccine. TCRdb keeps only in-frame clones here, not all; method: immunoSEQ multiplex PCR. The sample holds some 200,000 clones, approximately 90% seen once. The starting material was peripheral blood, obtained on day 0 of AZD1222 vaccination. These receptors originate from an adult in good health.

V and J are TRBV6-5 and TRBJ2-5; 9 positions agree with TRBD1. V trimming: 6 bases; J trimming: 5 bases; junction bases outside the gene matches: 10. CDR3 length: 15 residues. Germline lookup yields CDR1 MNHEY and CDR2 SVGAGI. The chain's CDR3 is CASRPQGAGGETQYF. The CDR3 nucleotides are TGTGCCAGCAGGCCACAGGGGGCCGGTGGCGAGACCCAGTACTTC.

This clone was recorded only once. This chain links TRBV12-3 or TRBV12-4 with TRBJ1-2; 8 bases are shared with TRBD1. The CDR3 extends over 12 amino acids. J was trimmed by 12 bases and V by 2 bases; bases with no gene match: 5. CDR3 amino acids: CASSLTDRAHTF. Here the CDR3 DNA reads TGTGCCAGCAGTTTAACGGACAGGGCGCACACCTTC.

This chain connects TRBV5-8 to TRBJ1-2, with D perhaps TRBD1 (6 bases). The CDR3 loop spans 14 amino acids. The germline V gene has CDR1 SGHTS and CDR2 YDEGEE. V lost 3 bases and J 8 bases, leaving 17 bases between the germline ends. The CDR3 DNA reads as TGTGCCAGCAGCTCTTGGGGAAAGGGGGAAGGCTACACCTTC. It translates to CASSSWGKGEGYTF.

This chain links TRBV19 with TRBJ2-3; no definite D call. Trimming pared 4 bases from V and 0 bases from J, leaving 8 bases between. CDR1 LNHDA and CDR2 SQIVND come from the germline V gene (reference sequence). There are 14 residues in the CDR3. For the CDR3, the DNA is TGTGCCAGTAGTACACCCCCAAGCACAGATACGCAGTATTTT. This codes for CASSTPPSTDTQYF.

The chain combines TRBV30 with TRBJ1-6; D is ambiguous. With 5 bases removed from V and 4 bases from J, the gap between germline ends came to 12 bases. The CDR3 consists of 14 residues. Per the germline V gene, CDR1 is GTSNPN and CDR2 is SVGIG (reference sequence). The CDR3 region has the DNA TGTGCCTGGGAGAATCGCTATTATAATTCACCCCTCCACTTT. As protein: CAWENRYYNSPLHF.

The rearrangement links TRBV19 to TRBJ1-4; D call uncertain. The CDR3 covers 12 residues. V was shortened by 5 bases and J by 7 bases, with 8 bases between the two germline ends. Germline-derived CDR1 and CDR2 are LNHDA and SQIVND (reference sequence). In DNA form, the CDR3 reads TGTGCCAGTAGTGCGGAGGGTGAAAAACTGTTTTTT. The encoded protein is CASSAEGEKLFF.

The chain combines TRBV18 with TRBJ1-4; 7 bases fit TRBD1. CDR3 length: 14 residues. Germline-derived CDR1 and CDR2 are KGHSH and LQKENI. V was clipped by 4 bases and J by 3 bases; unmatched bases: 2. The CDR3 bases are TGTGCCAGCTCACAGGGGGCGGCTAATGAAAAACTGTTTTTT. Translated: CASSQGAANEKLFF.